The next 17 T cell receptor beta chains were all read from a single sample in a study of T-cell reconstitution after alpha-beta-depleted transplantation in children. Using unique molecular identifiers, the investigators prepared the TCRbeta library. TCRdb analysed the PCR reads with MiXCR anew, one entry per CDR3 protein. The repertoire holds 500,000 to 600,000 distinct CDR3 sequences, 18% seen once, with roughly 3.3% in the top ten. The sequences come from PBMCs from the stem cell graft donor, collected from the stem cell graft. All receptors derive from a human donor who donated a stem cell graft to a child with acute lymphoblastic leukemia.

The rearrangement uses TRBV19 and TRBJ2-1; 7 bases line up with TRBD2. Trimming removed 5 bases from V and 6 bases from J; junction bases left unmatched: 7. This CDR3 comprises 14 residues. Germline values: CDR1 LNHDA, CDR2 SQIVND (reference sequence). The CDR3 sequence is CASSQAGVTNEQFF. In DNA form, the CDR3 reads TGTGCCAGTAGTCAGGCGGGAGTAACCAATGAGCAGTTCTTC.

This clonotype was counted at least ten times. This rearrangement joins TRBV5-1 to TRBJ2-3, with D unclear. V was pared by 2 bases and J by 6 bases, with 4 bases between. Germline CDR1 reads SGHRS; CDR2 reads YFSETQ. This CDR3 has 11 residues. As DNA, the CDR3 is TGCGCCAGCAGCTTAGGGGATACGCAGTATTTT. Translating it yields CASSLGDTQYF.

This clonotype was counted at least ten times. This rearrangement joins TRBV12-3 or TRBV12-4 to TRBJ1-6, with TRBD1 identical over 10 bases. This CDR3 has 15 amino acids. Losses at the gene ends were 5 bases for V and 6 bases for J; bases not matched to a gene: 4. CDR3 nucleotides: TGTGCCAGCAGTCGACAGGGGGCGCGTAATTCACCCCTCCACTTT. It encodes CASSRQGARNSPLHF.

This chain uses TRBV6-1 with TRBJ2-3; D uncertain. The germline gives CDR1 MNHNS, CDR2 SASEGT. The CDR3 runs to 11 residues. Trimming shortened V by 11 bases and J by 8 bases, and 14 bases separated the two germline ends. CDR3 amino acids: CASQLHSTQYF. The CDR3 bases are TGTGCCTCCCAACTACATTCTACGCAGTATTTT.

This clonotype was detected only a few times. This chain links TRBV4-2 with TRBJ2-7; unclear D gene. Between the trimmed V and J ends, which lost 0 bases and 5 bases, there was a span of 2 bases. CDR1 and CDR2 (germline): LGHNA, YNFKEQ. The CDR3 is 11 residues long. CDR3 sequence reads: CASSQEDEQYF. In DNA, the CDR3 is TGTGCCAGCAGCCAAGAAGACGAGCAGTACTTC.

The chain combines TRBV5-1 with TRBJ2-7, with D possibly called TRBD1 or TRBD2 (5 bases each). Trimming took 0 bases from V and 1 from J, leaving 20 bases between them. The CDR3 covers 18 residues. Germline V gene sequence: CDR1 SGHRS, CDR2 YFSETQ. CDR3 nucleotides: TGCGCCAGCAGCTTGGGTGGGGCCGGGACGTACAGATCCTACGAGCAGTACTTC. It codes for CASSLGGAGTYRSYEQYF.

This clonotype has a handful of counts. This chain uses TRBV30 with TRBJ2-7; TRBD1 matches 9 bases. V shed 3 bases and J 3 bases; nucleotides not matched to a gene: 6. The germline V gene has CDR1 GTSNPN and CDR2 SVGIG (reference sequence). There are 14 residues in the CDR3. The CDR3 protein is CAWRRDRVYYEQYF. The CDR3, as DNA: TGTGCCTGGAGAAGGGACAGGGTATACTACGAGCAGTACTTC.

In its sample, this clonotype was seen a few times. The chain links TRBV20-1 to TRBJ2-7, with D possibly matching TRBD1 (5 bases). Trimming removed 3 bases from V and 0 bases from J, with 12 bases in between. This CDR3 has 14 residues. Germline V gene sequence: CDR1 DFQATT, CDR2 SNEGSKA (reference sequence). CDR3 residues: CSASDYRSSYEQYF. Written as DNA, the CDR3 is TGCAGTGCTAGTGATTACAGGAGCTCCTACGAGCAGTACTTC.

The chain has TRBV5-1 and TRBJ2-7, with D unclear. This CDR3 is 14 amino acids long. Trimming took off 0 bases at V and 3 bases at J, with 10 bases between the two ends. Germline CDR1 reads SGHRS; CDR2 reads YFSETQ. CDR3 residues: CASSLVGGFYEQYF. CDR3 sequence (DNA): TGCGCCAGCAGCTTGGTGGGCGGATTCTACGAGCAGTACTTC.

This clonotype was counted between two and nine times. V usage is TRBV12-3 or TRBV12-4 and J usage is TRBJ2-7; TRBD2 aligns across 7 bases. This CDR3 spans 14 amino acids. With V trimmed by 3 bases and J by 4 bases, 6 bases remained unmatched. The CDR3 DNA is TGTGCCAGCAGTTTCGCGGGAGTGCCTTACGAGCAGTACTTC. Translated: CASSFAGVPYEQYF.

The chain carries TRBV25-1 and TRBJ2-3; 7 nucleotides line up with TRBD2. The CDR3 contains 18 residues. The V segment lost 1 base and the J segment 4 bases; nucleotides outside the gene matches: 14. Germline CDR1 and CDR2: MGHDK and SYGVNS. The CDR3 DNA sequence: TGTGCCAGCAGTGAATTAACCTCGAGCGGGAAGCCCCCAGATACGCAGTATTTT. Protein product: CASSELTSSGKPPDTQYF.

This clonotype appeared a few times. This chain joins TRBV6-1 and TRBJ2-3; TRBD2 matches 7 bases. With V trimmed by 6 bases and J by 5 bases, 8 bases remained unmatched. The CDR3 extends over 14 amino acids. Germline V gene lookup returns CDR1 MNHNS and CDR2 SASEGT. CDR3 sequence: CASRGGAGEDTQYF. CDR3 nucleotides: TGTGCCAGCAGAGGCGGTGCGGGAGAAGATACGCAGTATTTT.

The chain is built from TRBV15 and TRBJ2-1; TRBD2 agrees at 16 bases. V was clipped by 0 bases and J by 2 bases; unmatched bases: 4. Per germline, CDR1 LNHNV and CDR2 YYDKDF (reference sequence). This CDR3 has 19 residues. The CDR3 is CATSRDRGLAGGPYNEQFF. For the CDR3, the DNA is TGTGCCACCAGCAGAGATAGGGGACTAGCGGGAGGGCCCTACAATGAGCAGTTCTTC.

The V call is TRBV5-1, the J call TRBJ2-4; D remains ambiguous. The CDR3 loop spans 15 amino acids. Looked up from germline, CDR1 is SGHRS and CDR2 is YFSETQ. Between the trimmed V and J ends, which lost 3 bases and 0 bases, there was a span of 10 bases. This CDR3 reads CASSYEALAKNIQYF. The CDR3 coding sequence is TGCGCCAGCAGCTATGAGGCACTAGCCAAAAACATTCAGTACTTC.

This clonotype was detected many times. CDR3 region: CASSPWTGRVGQYF. As DNA, the CDR3 is TGTGCCAGCAGCCCTTGGACAGGGAGAGTGGGCCAGTACTTC. V usage is TRBV27 and J usage is TRBJ2-5; 8 bases are a match to TRBD1. V lost 6 bases, J lost 10 bases, and 13 bases stayed unmatched. Looked up from germline, CDR1 is MNHEY and CDR2 is SMNVEV (reference sequence). CDR3 size: 14 residues.

As regards this clonotype: The junction departs from the called germline gene at one end, perhaps through a read error. Here the CDR3 DNA reads TGCAGCGCTAGAGACTTCTATGAGCAGTTCTTC. Translated: CSARDFYEQFF. The genes are TRBV20-1 and TRBJ2-1; D gene ambiguous. CDR1 and CDR2 (germline): DFQATT, SNEGSKA (reference sequence). This CDR3 contains 11 residues.

The sample holds a few counts of this clonotype. This chain uses TRBV6-5 with TRBJ1-1; unclear D gene. Germline V lookup: CDR1 MNHEY, CDR2 SVGAGI. Trimming cost V 4 bases and J 3 bases, with 12 bases left between them. The CDR3 spans 14 residues. In DNA, the CDR3 is TGTGCCAGCAGTTCTGGTCCGTTGGACACTGAAGCTTTCTTT. Residues: CASSSGPLDTEAFF.